A single sample gave rise to the 21 T cell receptor beta chains below, sequenced in a study of PD-1 blockade in mismatch repair-deficient tumors. Profiling relied on immunoSEQ multiplex PCR, and the TCRdb table lists in-frame clones only, not all of them. Among 45,000 to 60,000 clones, around 82% were seen once, and the ten largest hold 3% to 3.5%. The material sequenced was peripheral blood, taken 4 weeks after starting pembrolizumab. The receptors here all came from an adult with mismatch repair-deficient cancer.

Only a few counts were recorded for this clone. The CDR3 protein is CASQGQYEQYF. The CDR3 bases are TGTGCCAGTCAGGGGCAGTACGAGCAGTACTTC. This sequence joins TRBV18 and TRBJ2-7; D is perhaps TRBD1 (6 bases). Germline CDR1 is KGHSH and CDR2 is LQKENI. CDR3 length equals 11 residues. V gave up 9 bases and J gave up 4 bases, with 10 bases separating them.

J is TRBJ2-5 and V is TRBV5-1; D possibly corresponds to TRBD2 (5 bases). The CDR3 totals 16 residues. CDR1 is SGHRS and CDR2 is YFSETQ in the germline V gene. The ends were cut back, 6 bases at V and 2 bases at J, with 20 bases in the middle. This chain's CDR3 is CASTLYDEGLQETQYF. CDR3 DNA sequence: TGCGCCAGCACCCTCTACGATGAGGGCCTGCAAGAGACCCAGTACTTC.

The genes are TRBV18 and TRBJ2-3; TRBD2 matches 10 bases. This CDR3 has 16 amino acids. CDR1 is KGHSH, CDR2 LQKENI, per germline. Losses at the gene ends were 1 base for V and 8 bases for J; bases not matched to a gene: 9. The CDR3 DNA sequence: TGTGCCAGCTCACCACTTACCGGGACTAGCGATCGTACGCAGTATTTT. This codes for CASSPLTGTSDRTQYF.

In regard to this clone: Its ends do not fully match the called genes, so a read error is possible. The identical CDR3 is also encoded by other nucleotide sequences in the sample. V gene TRBV4-1 combines with J gene TRBJ1-3; TRBD1 is a possible D gene (6 bases). This CDR3 comprises 15 residues. Germline CDR1 MGHRA, CDR2 YSYEKL. In DNA, the CDR3 is TGTGCCAGCAGCCAAGATGAGGGGGGAGGAAACACCATATATTTT. It specifies CASSQDEGGGNTIYF.

This chain connects TRBV19 to TRBJ1-2; tentatively, D is TRBD1 (5 bases). Germline assignment: CDR1 LNHDA and CDR2 SQIVND (reference sequence). This CDR3 contains 16 residues. Between the trimmed V and J ends, which lost 3 bases and 0 bases, there was a span of 14 bases. CDR3 in DNA: TGTGCCAGTAGTATCAGGGTATCAAACCCTAACTATGGCTACACCTTC. This sequence encodes CASSIRVSNPNYGYTF. Combining the CDR3 with reference TRBV19 and TRBJ1-2 gives the whole variable domain DGGITQSPKYLFRKEGQNVTLSCEQNLNHDAMYWYRQDPGQGLRLIYYSQIVNDFQKGDIAEGYSVSREKKESFPLTVTSAQKNPTAFYLCASSIRVSNPNYGYTFGSGTRLTVV.

This rearrangement joins TRBV7-9 to TRBJ2-7; D may be TRBD2 (6 bases). The ends were cut back, 5 bases at V and 3 bases at J, with 11 bases in the middle. The CDR3 runs to 13 residues. Germline V lookup: CDR1 SEHNR, CDR2 FQNEAQ (reference sequence). In DNA, the CDR3 is TGTGCCAGCAGCCGAGAGACTAGCTACGAGCAGTACTTC. It is translated as CASSRETSYEQYF.

The count of this clone is one. This chain joins TRBV9 and TRBJ1-1; D ambiguous. CDR3 size: 14 residues. The germline V and J ends were trimmed by 0 bases and 1 base, with 7 bases remaining between them. Germline-derived CDR1 and CDR2 are SGDLS and YYNGEE. The CDR3 bases are TGTGCCAGCAGCGTAGTGGCGGGGAACACTGAAGCTTTCTTT. Protein product: CASSVVAGNTEAFF.

V is TRBV20-1 and J is TRBJ2-1, with 14 bases aligning to TRBD2. Germline V gene lookup returns CDR1 DFQATT and CDR2 SNEGSKA (reference sequence). The CDR3 spans 11 residues. J was trimmed by 16 bases and V by 3 bases; bases with no gene match: 2. Written as DNA, the CDR3 is TGCAGTGCTAGGGGACTAGCGGGAGTATTCTTC. This codes for CSARGLAGVFF.

The V and J genes are TRBV10-3 and TRBJ2-6, with 8 bases that match TRBD2. CDR3 length: 17 amino acids. Germline-derived CDR1 and CDR2 are ENHRY and SYGVKD. Trimming took 7 bases from V and 0 from J; bases not matched to a gene: 8. CDR3 sequence: CAITQLAVTSGANVLTF. The CDR3 DNA follows: TGTGCCATCACCCAACTAGCGGTAACCTCTGGGGCCAACGTCCTGACTTTC.

The chain links TRBV5-6 to TRBJ2-1, with 11 bases lining up with TRBD1. V shed 4 bases, J shed 9 bases, and the junction held 6 bases outside the gene matches. Germline CDR1 is SGHDT and CDR2 is YYEEEE. This CDR3 region has 14 residues. CDR3 in DNA: TGTGCCAGCAGCCATGGGACAGGGGGTCTTGAGCAGTTCTTC. This encodes CASSHGTGGLEQFF.

V and J are TRBV5-1 and TRBJ2-7; 8 bases agree with TRBD2. CDR1 and CDR2 (germline): SGHRS, YFSETQ. The CDR3 is 15 amino acids. The ends lost 0 bases at V and 2 bases at J; junction bases unmatched: 4. For the CDR3, the DNA is TGCGCCAGCAGCTTGGAGGTTAGCGGGACCTACGAGCAGTACTTC. Translating gives CASSLEVSGTYEQYF. The full variable domain, rest sourced from reference TRBV5-1 and TRBJ2-7, is KAGVTQTPRYLIKTRGQQVTLSCSPISGHRSVSWYQQTPGQGLQFLFEYFSETQRNKGNFPGRFSGRQFSNSRSEMNVSTLELGDSALYLCASSLEVSGTYEQYFGPGTRLTVT.

The V and J genes are TRBV25-1 and TRBJ2-3; D gene ambiguous. Trimming pared 10 bases from V and 7 bases from J, leaving 9 bases between. CDR3 length: 10 amino acids. From germline, CDR1 is MGHDK and CDR2 SYGVNS. The CDR3 bases are TGTGCCACCTTACAGCATACGCAGTATTTT. The encoded protein is CATLQHTQYF. Filled out from reference TRBV25-1 and TRBJ2-3, the complete variable domain reads EADIYQTPRYLVIGTGKKITLECSQTMGHDKMYWYQQDPGMELHLIHYSYGVNSTEKGDLSSESTVSRIRTEHFPLTLESARPSHTSQYLCATLQHTQYFGPGTRLTVL.

The chain combines TRBV7-9 with TRBJ2-7; the match to TRBD1 covers 10 bases. The CDR3 covers 15 residues. V was pared by 1 base and J by 7 bases, with 7 bases of the junction left unmatched. Germline-derived CDR1 and CDR2 are SEHNR and FQNEAQ (reference sequence). In DNA form, the CDR3 reads TGTGCCAGCAGCTTAGTCGGGACAGGGGTAGAGGAGCAGTACTTC. This sequence encodes CASSLVGTGVEEQYF.

V is TRBV6-5 and J is TRBJ2-5, with no clear D. Per germline, CDR1 MNHEY and CDR2 SVGAGI. V was cut by 4 bases and J by 5 bases, with 5 bases left in between. This CDR3 has 11 residues. The CDR3 protein is CASSFSETQYF. CDR3 DNA: TGTGCCAGCAGTTTCTCCGAGACCCAGTACTTC.

The rearrangement uses TRBV19 and TRBJ2-1; 12 bases match TRBD2. V dropped 4 bases and J dropped 8; count of bases not matched to a gene: 9. CDR1 is LNHDA and CDR2 is SQIVND in the germline V gene (reference sequence). The CDR3 length is 16 residues. CDR3 amino acids: CASSTGRTSGKDEQFF. CDR3 coding DNA: TGTGCCAGTAGTACCGGGAGGACTAGCGGGAAGGATGAGCAGTTCTTC. Variable domain in full (rest from reference TRBV19 and TRBJ2-1): DGGITQSPKYLFRKEGQNVTLSCEQNLNHDAMYWYRQDPGQGLRLIYYSQIVNDFQKGDIAEGYSVSREKKESFPLTVTSAQKNPTAFYLCASSTGRTSGKDEQFFGPGTRLTVL.

This clone occurred a few times. The chain joins TRBV6-1 to TRBJ1-2, with D hard to call. This CDR3 is built from 12 residues. The germline V gene has CDR1 MNHNS and CDR2 SASEGT. The V and J ends lost 8 bases and 8 bases respectively, with 15 bases between them. CDR3 protein: CASGPRSGGYTF. The CDR3 DNA reads TGTGCCAGCGGCCCCCGCTCAGGCGGCTACACCTTC.

The chain is built from TRBV19 and TRBJ2-1; no definite D call. V lost 7 bases, J lost 0 bases, and 10 bases lay in between. This CDR3 region has 14 residues. Per the germline V gene, CDR1 is LNHDA and CDR2 is SQIVND (reference sequence). CDR3 bases: TGTGCCAGTATCTCGGCCGGCTCCTACAATGAGCAGTTCTTC. Its protein is CASISAGSYNEQFF.

J is TRBJ2-2 and V is TRBV5-1; TRBD1 aligns across 8 bases. In germline, CDR1 is SGHRS, CDR2 YFSETQ. Losses at the gene ends were 0 bases for V and 7 bases for J; bases not matched to a gene: 5. This CDR3 has 15 amino acids. Here the CDR3 reads CASSLAQGAGGELFF. DNA of the CDR3: TGCGCCAGCAGCTTGGCCCAGGGGGCAGGCGGGGAGCTGTTTTTT. Based on the CDR3 plus reference TRBV5-1 and TRBJ2-2, the full variable domain is KAGVTQTPRYLIKTRGQQVTLSCSPISGHRSVSWYQQTPGQGLQFLFEYFSETQRNKGNFPGRFSGRQFSNSRSEMNVSTLELGDSALYLCASSLAQGAGGELFFGEGSRLTVL.

This chain connects TRBV7-2 to TRBJ2-6, with D tentatively TRBD1 (5 bases). Germline V lookup: CDR1 SGHTA, CDR2 FQGNSA. Trimming left V 4 bases short and J 4 bases short, with 14 bases between. This CDR3 is 16 amino acids long. The CDR3 spells CASSSDGARGANVLTF. For the CDR3, the DNA is TGTGCCAGCAGCTCTGATGGGGCGCGCGGGGCCAACGTCCTGACTTTC.

This clone occurred once. As DNA, the CDR3 is TGTGCCAGCAGCAAAGACCCGACAGGGGAAAGACACGAGCAGTACTTC. Its translation is CASSKDPTGERHEQYF. The rearrangement joins TRBV21-1 to TRBJ2-7; the table's D gene call, TRBD1, was not cross checked with the DNA. TRBV21-1 is classified as a pseudogene. This CDR3 has 16 residues.

This clone was seen once. This chain links TRBV7-3 with TRBJ1-1, with D tentatively TRBD1 (5 bases). The germline V gene has CDR1 SGHTA and CDR2 FQGTGA. The V end was cut by 0 bases, the J end by 4 bases, with 9 bases between. This CDR3 comprises 14 residues. The CDR3 is CASSLTARVTEAFF. In DNA, the CDR3 is TGTGCCAGCAGCTTAACGGCCAGGGTCACTGAAGCTTTCTTT.